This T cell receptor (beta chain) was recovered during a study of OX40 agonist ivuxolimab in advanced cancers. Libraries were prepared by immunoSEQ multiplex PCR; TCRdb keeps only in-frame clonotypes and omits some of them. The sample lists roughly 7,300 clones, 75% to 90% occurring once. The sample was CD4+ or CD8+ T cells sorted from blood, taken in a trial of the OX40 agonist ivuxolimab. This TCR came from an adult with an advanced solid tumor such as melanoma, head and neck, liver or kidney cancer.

The CDR3 is CASSLGRGGRTEAFF. Written as DNA, the CDR3 is TGTGCCAGCAGTTTAGGAAGAGGGGGCCGGACTGAAGCTTTCTTT. This rearrangement joins TRBV28 to TRBJ1-1, with 7 bases identical to TRBD1. CDR1 is MDHEN and CDR2 is SYDVKM in the germline V gene. V shed 2 bases, J shed 5 bases, and the junction held 8 bases outside the gene matches. This CDR3 spans 15 amino acids.